This T cell receptor beta chain was sequenced in a study of T cells in localized non-small cell lung cancer (dated by TCRdb to about 2020). In the study overall: The study examined T cell repertoires in roughly 240 patients with early-stage NSCLC and compared tumors with uninvolved tumor-adjacent lungs. The cohort consisted of approximately 240 treatment-naive NSCLC patients whose localized lung tumors had been resected. Of the NSCLC patients, 129 were male and around 99 were female, and the mean age was approximately 64 years. Results and caveats for the whole study, not just this receptor: Because multi-region sequencing of the tumors was not done, intratumor heterogeneity could not be ruled out. Of the top 100 tumor clones, a median of approximately 60 were detected in paired uninvolved adjacent lung; around 27 were also among that lung's top 100. Because of the exploratory design, TCR variables were selected using unadjusted p-values without false-discovery rate correction. The highest T cell clonality was observed in uninvolved tumor-adjacent lung, where clonality exceeded that of tumor, suggesting that antigenic responses were more focused in uninvolved tumor-adjacent lung. Longer overall survival was associated with higher blood T cell density, whereas shorter survival was associated with higher adjacent-lung clonality.

At diagnosis, peripheral blood, uninvolved tumor-adjacent lung and tumor were collected and stored as a combination of fresh-frozen and FFPE material. For TCR repertoire profiling, blood samples were analyzed as peripheral blood mononuclear cells. The immunoSEQ Assay was used to sequence TCR beta CDR3 regions from DNA. The original methods were these. T cell density was computed as TCR beta template counts normalized to usable DNA estimated by amplifying housekeeping genes. The preseqR package was used to estimate richness by extrapolating to 400,000 templates for PBMC samples and to 120,000 templates for tissue samples. Clonality was taken to be one minus Pielou's evenness. Differential abundance testing on productive amino-acid clonotypes, with a minimum total count of 5 and an alpha of 0.1, was used to identify tissue-enriched TCRs. The Jaccard Index and the Morisita Overlap Index were used to measure how much the repertoires overlapped between compartments. GLIPH clustered TCR beta CDR3s with public tetramer-defined viral CDR3s; viral motifs required at least three viral sequences plus V-gene enrichment. TCRdb limited this immuneACCESS table to in-frame rearrangements with V and J called. A share of clones is missing; checked studies link under half to unresolved V genes, and the rest is unexplained. Clone size and V and J calls were adopted from that table, with D and trimming inferred from the DNA. The sample table records 75,000 to 80,000 clones; around 82% of these occur just once. The top ten constitute 8.5% to 10% of the sample.

A word on this clone: There is no known antigen for this receptor. No base qualities exist here, and no much larger clone lies one base off it.

The receptor was isolated from a female donor of 60 years or more with stage I lung adenocarcinoma. The specimen was peripheral blood, collected before any cancer treatment.

The CDR3: CATSQLGWDSGEEQYF. The bases are TGTGCCACCAGCCAGCTAGGCTGGGACAGTGGTGAGGAGCAGTACTTC. Recombination joined TRBV15 with TRBJ2-7; 7 bases in between match TRBD1. The germline V gene (reference sequence) specifies LNHNV as CDR1 and YYDKDF as CDR2. The CDR3 holds 16 amino acids from the cysteine to the phenylalanine. The entry retains the CDR3 DNA only, 48 bases that are in frame from base 1. Ends trimmed: V by 5 bases, J by 7 bases; bases unmatched to a gene: 17.